This paragraph covers one T cell receptor (beta chain) sequence. The target antigen is unknown. It was 5'RACE with constant-segment primers that produced the TCR alpha and TCR beta cDNA libraries, which carried sample barcodes and UMIs. TCRdb redid the calling of the 5' RACE reads with MiXCR, one entry per CDR3 protein. The sample consists of about 180,000 distinct CDR3 sequences, under 20% of them appearing once. This record comes from a study of T-cell memory formation after mild COVID-19. This CDR3 comprises 14 residues. The germline V gene encodes CDR1 DFQATT and CDR2 SNEGSKA (reference sequence). Germline trimming cut 0 bases from V and 7 bases from J; bases unmatched to any gene: 2. Study-wide results and limits: Contracting CD8+ clones were enriched in EMRA, CD4+ mainly in CM and EM. Pre-infection memory carried some responding clones, suggesting that cross-reactive memory joined.

Sequences were obtained from PBMCs or a T cell subset sorted from them (not recorded which). This chain links TRBV20-1 with TRBJ1-4, with 10 bases that match TRBD1. The clonotype comes from a young man who had mild COVID-19 (a few samples of this study predate the infection). Cell type and time point are not known. CDR3 sequence (DNA): TGCAGTGCTAGAGATAGGACAGGGGGTGAAAAACTGTTTTTT. Translated: CSARDRTGGEKLFF.